Presented here are 29 T cell receptor beta chains from one specimen sequenced in a study of blood T cell repertoires in COVID-19. Repertoires were generated with immunoSEQ multiplex PCR, while TCRdb's copy carries only in-frame clones and drops some. The sample holds roughly 120,000 clones, about 90% seen once. Sequencing used peripheral blood. These TCRs come from a man aged 65 to 85 who had recovered from COVID-19.

This sequence joins TRBV5-4 and TRBJ1-1; D uncertain. The CDR3 is 14 residues long. V was cut by 3 bases and J by 4 bases, with 13 bases left in between. CDR1 and CDR2 from the germline V gene are SGHNT and YYREEE (reference sequence). The CDR3 DNA reads TGTGCCAGCAGCTATCTCTCCCGGGGCACTGAAGCTTTCTTT. It specifies CASSYLSRGTEAFF.

The V call is TRBV28, the J call TRBJ2-7; TRBD1 matches at 8 bases. Germline V gives CDR1 MDHEN, CDR2 SYDVKM. With 6 bases clipped from V and 1 base from J, the junction kept 5 bases outside the gene matches. This CDR3 contains 14 residues. The DNA of the CDR3 is TGTGCCAGCAGGATGACAGGGGCATCCTACGAGCAGTACTTC. This gives the protein CASRMTGASYEQYF. Full variable domain (outside the CDR3, taken from reference TRBV28 and TRBJ2-7): DVKVTQSSRYLVKRTGEKVFLECVQDMDHENMFWYRQDPGLGLRLIYFSYDVKMKEKGDIPEGYSVSREKKERFSLILESASTNQTSMYLCASRMTGASYEQYFGPGTRLTVT.

The chain joins TRBV15 to TRBJ2-5, with D possibly matching TRBD1 (6 bases). The CDR3 totals 16 residues. Germline V gives CDR1 LNHNV, CDR2 YYDKDF (reference sequence). V lost 5 bases to trimming and J lost 5 bases, with 21 bases between them. CDR3 sequence reads: CATSRLQGASRETQYF. The DNA for the CDR3 is TGTGCCACCAGCCGATTACAGGGAGCCAGCCGCGAGACCCAGTACTTC.

V is TRBV29-1 and J is TRBJ2-1; D call uncertain. Trimming removed 6 bases from V and 0 bases from J, with 12 bases in between. Germline V CDR1 and CDR2: SQVTM, ANQGSEA. CDR3 size: 14 residues. The CDR3 bases are TGCAGCGTGAACCCGTCGGGCTCCTACAATGAGCAGTTCTTC. It is translated as CSVNPSGSYNEQFF.

V gene TRBV6-5 combines with J gene TRBJ2-1, with D possibly being TRBD1 (6 bases). CDR1 is MNHEY and CDR2 is SVGAGI in the germline V gene. The CDR3 runs 15 residues. V lost 5 bases and J 1 base, leaving 12 bases between the germline ends. In nucleotides, the CDR3 is TGTGCCAGCAGTCACCGGACAGCTTCCTACAATGAGCAGTTCTTC. Translating it yields CASSHRTASYNEQFF.

This chain joins TRBV5-1 and TRBJ1-2, with 12 bases lining up with TRBD1. The CDR3 has 16 residues. The J segment lost 5 bases and the V segment lost 0 bases, leaving 5 bases of the junction unmatched. Germline CDR1 reads SGHRS; CDR2 reads YFSETQ. CDR3 in amino acids: CASSLVGQGAGYGYTF. The CDR3 nucleotides are TGCGCCAGCAGCTTGGTGGGACAGGGGGCAGGATATGGCTACACCTTC.

CDR3 sequence reads: CATSRDQGGIEMNTEAFF. DNA of the CDR3: TGTGCCACCAGCAGAGATCAAGGGGGCATAGAGATGAACACTGAAGCTTTCTTT. This chain uses TRBV15 with TRBJ1-1, with 7 bases lining up with TRBD1. With 0 bases clipped from V and 0 bases from J, the junction kept 10 bases outside the gene matches. This CDR3 region has 18 residues. CDR1 is LNHNV and CDR2 is YYDKDF in the germline V gene (reference sequence).

The chain links TRBV4-1 to TRBJ2-3; 12 positions agree with TRBD2. The CDR3 has 16 amino acids. Germline assignment: CDR1 MGHRA and CDR2 YSYEKL. Trimming removed 4 bases from V and 2 bases from J; junction bases left unmatched: 4. CDR3: CASSLRTSGATDTQYF. As DNA, the CDR3 is TGCGCCAGCAGCCTGCGGACTAGCGGGGCCACAGATACGCAGTATTTT.

The sample holds one count of this clone. The V call is TRBV19, the J call TRBJ2-7; D is unclear. CDR3 length: 12 residues. From germline, CDR1 is LNHDA and CDR2 SQIVND (reference sequence). Between the trimmed V and J ends, which lost 9 bases and 2 bases, there was a span of 11 bases. Here the CDR3 reads CARREQTYEQYF. The CDR3, as DNA: TGTGCCAGACGAGAACAGACCTACGAGCAGTACTTC.

This chain uses TRBV6-5 with TRBJ1-5; no definite D call. V gave up 9 bases and J gave up 3 bases, with 3 bases separating them. In germline, CDR1 is MNHEY, CDR2 SVGAGI. The CDR3 is 10 residues long. The CDR3 protein is CASLNQPQHF. As DNA, the CDR3 is TGTGCCAGTCTCAATCAGCCCCAGCATTTT.

The chain uses TRBV5-1 and TRBJ2-2, with 9 bases that match TRBD2. The length of the CDR3 is 15 residues. Trimming removed 4 bases from V and 6 bases from J; junction bases left unmatched: 7. Germline CDR1 is SGHRS and CDR2 is YFSETQ. CDR3 nucleotides: TGCGCCAGCAGCGGTAGCGGGGGACCTTCCGGGGAGCTGTTTTTT. Encoded protein: CASSGSGGPSGELFF.

The rearrangement links TRBV30 to TRBJ1-1, with 8 bases aligning to TRBD1. Germline trimming cut 0 bases from V and 8 bases from J; bases unmatched to any gene: 5. From germline, CDR1 is GTSNPN and CDR2 SVGIG (reference sequence). The length of the CDR3 is 13 residues. The CDR3 sequence is CAWSVRGTGEAFF. The CDR3 DNA reads as TGTGCCTGGAGTGTACGAGGGACAGGAGAAGCTTTCTTT.

J is TRBJ2-5 and V is TRBV16; a possible D gene is TRBD1 (6 bases). This CDR3 has 15 amino acids. Germline CDR1 KGHSY, CDR2 FQNENV. Trimming left V 4 bases short and J 4 bases short, with 16 bases between. Written as DNA, the CDR3 is TGTGCCAGCAGCCCCAGAGAGGACAGAGGAGAGACCCAGTACTTC. As protein: CASSPREDRGETQYF. The full variable domain, in which reference TRBV16 and TRBJ2-5 provide the parts outside the CDR3, is GEEVAQTPKHLVRGEGQKAKLYCAPIKGHSYVFWYQQVLKNEFKFLISFQNENVFDETGMPKERFSAKCLPNSPCSLEIQATKLEDSAVYFCASSPREDRGETQYFGPGTRLLVL.

The chain uses TRBV7-2 and TRBJ2-3; 8 bases are shared with TRBD2. Germline assignment: CDR1 SGHTA and CDR2 FQGNSA. V shed 1 base, J shed 7 bases, and the junction held 7 bases outside the gene matches. This CDR3 region has 15 residues. CDR3 sequence reads: CASSLVRGGANTQYF. CDR3 sequence (DNA): TGTGCCAGCAGCTTAGTACGGGGGGGAGCAAATACGCAGTATTTT.

This chain joins TRBV14 and TRBJ2-7; 8 positions agree with TRBD1. This CDR3 comprises 14 residues. The V gene's germline CDR1 is SGHDN and CDR2 FVKESK. J gave up 1 base and V 4 bases, and 3 bases lay outside the gene matches. The CDR3 sequence is CASSLGTGSYEQYF. In nucleotides, the CDR3 is TGTGCCAGCAGCCTCGGGACAGGATCCTACGAGCAGTACTTC.

The chain links TRBV5-4 to TRBJ2-2, with a possible D match to TRBD1 (6 bases). Germline V gene data show CDR1 as SGHNT and CDR2 as YYREEE (reference sequence). Trimming shortened V by 1 base and J by 4 bases, and 17 bases separated the two germline ends. The length of the CDR3 is 17 residues. CDR3 sequence (DNA): TGTGCCAGCAGCTTGTCTCAGGGGCAGAGGCGCACCGGGGAGCTGTTTTTT. This encodes CASSLSQGQRRTGELFF.

The CDR3 loop reads CASRESSYNEQFF. The CDR3 region has the DNA TGTGCCAGCAGGGAGTCGTCCTACAATGAGCAGTTCTTC. The chain is built from TRBV12-3 or TRBV12-4 and TRBJ2-1; D not certain. This CDR3 is 13 amino acids long. Trimming removed 6 bases at V and 1 base at J, with 7 bases between.

The chain is built from TRBV6-1 and TRBJ2-7; 7 bases match TRBD2. CDR1 and CDR2 from the germline V gene are MNHNS and SASEGT. Trimming took 0 bases from V and 2 from J; bases not matched to a gene: 7. This CDR3 has 16 residues. The CDR3 sequence: CASSEAATSVTYEQYF. CDR3 DNA sequence: TGTGCCAGCAGTGAAGCGGCCACTAGCGTAACCTACGAGCAGTACTTC.

This clone was seen a handful of times. The chain uses TRBV7-2 and TRBJ1-2, with 7 positions matching TRBD1. Germline V CDR1 and CDR2: SGHTA, FQGNSA. The CDR3 has 15 amino acids. Trimming cost V 3 bases and J 0 bases; bases outside gene matches: 4. CDR3 in amino acids: CASSFTRGANYGYTF. The CDR3 DNA is TGTGCCAGCAGCTTTACCAGGGGGGCTAACTATGGCTACACCTTC.

The CDR3 sequence is CASSLGQGTTGELFF. CDR3 bases: TGTGCCAGCTCACTGGGACAGGGTACCACCGGGGAGCTGTTTTTT. This chain links TRBV18 with TRBJ2-2, with TRBD1 matching over 9 bases. V lost 4 bases to trimming and J lost 4 bases; unmatched junction nucleotides: 4. The CDR3 sequence is 15 residues long. CDR1 and CDR2 from the germline V gene are KGHSH and LQKENI.

The gene calls are TRBV28 and TRBJ2-2; D remains ambiguous. Trimming cost V 4 bases and J 0 bases, with 9 bases left between them. This CDR3 has 15 residues. In germline, CDR1 is MDHEN, CDR2 SYDVKM. CDR3 protein: CASSSPGANTGELFF. The CDR3 region has the DNA TGTGCCAGCAGTTCACCAGGCGCGAACACCGGGGAGCTGTTTTTT.

The chain employs TRBV11-3 and TRBJ2-1; maybe TRBD2 (6 bases). Trimming cost V 3 bases and J 9 bases, with 12 bases left between them. Germline assignment: CDR1 SGHNT and CDR2 YENEEA. This CDR3 is built from 13 residues. CDR3 amino acids: CASSLPATSEQFF. The CDR3 DNA sequence: TGTGCCAGCAGCTTGCCAGCGACTAGTGAGCAGTTCTTC.

V usage is TRBV27 and J usage is TRBJ2-3; D remains unclear. Germline V gives CDR1 MNHEY, CDR2 SMNVEV (reference sequence). The CDR3 is 13 amino acids. The V and J ends lost 4 bases and 0 bases respectively, with 5 bases between them. CDR3 sequence: CASSSTSTDTQYF. CDR3 coding DNA: TGTGCCAGCAGTTCCACTAGCACAGATACGCAGTATTTT.

The chain recombines TRBV11-1 with TRBJ1-1; a possible D gene is TRBD1 (6 bases). CDR3 length equals 15 residues. Germline CDR1 SGHAT, CDR2 FQDESV (reference sequence). V lost 0 bases, J lost 0 bases, and 8 bases lay in between. This chain's CDR3 is CASSLATGLNTEAFF. CDR3 DNA sequence: TGTGCCAGCAGCTTAGCGACAGGATTGAACACTGAAGCTTTCTTT.

The chain recombines TRBV10-3 with TRBJ2-3, with 9 bases lining up with TRBD2. This CDR3 contains 17 residues. Germline loops: CDR1 ENHRY, CDR2 SYGVKD. Trimming cost V 2 bases and J 4 bases; bases outside gene matches: 10. CDR3 coding DNA: TGTGCCATCAGTGAGCCTAGCCTAGCGGGAAAGGCAGATACGCAGTATTTT. This translates into CAISEPSLAGKADTQYF.

CDR3 coding DNA: TGTGCCAGCAGCCCCAGCTCCTACAATGAGCAGTTCTTC. Its translation: CASSPSSYNEQFF. The V gene is TRBV9, the J gene TRBJ2-1; D gene unclear. Germline values: CDR1 SGDLS, CDR2 YYNGEE. V was shortened by 4 bases and J by 0 bases, with 5 bases between the two germline ends. The CDR3 is 13 residues long.

As to this clone: Other nucleotide sequences from this sample produce the same CDR3. V gene TRBV2 combines with J gene TRBJ1-2; 7 nucleotides align to TRBD1. Germline lookup yields CDR1 SNHLY and CDR2 FYNNEI. The CDR3 length is 13 residues. The V segment lost 3 bases and the J segment 7 bases; nucleotides outside the gene matches: 5. The DNA of the CDR3 is TGTGCCAGCAGTGAGGGGCAGGGGGGTGGCTACACCTTC. Its protein product is CASSEGQGGGYTF. The full variable domain, completed using reference TRBV2 and TRBJ1-2, is EPEVTQTPSHQVTQMGQEVILRCVPISNHLYFYWYRQILGQKVEFLVSFYNNEISEKSEIFDDQFSVERPDGSNFTLKIRSTKLEDSAMYFCASSEGQGGGYTFGSGTRLTVV.

The chain couples TRBV18 to TRBJ1-4, with D tentatively TRBD1 (5 bases). The CDR3 is made up of 14 amino acids. The germline gives CDR1 KGHSH, CDR2 LQKENI. V lost 1 base and J 8 bases, leaving 11 bases between the germline ends. The CDR3 here is CASSPQGNNEKLFF. The CDR3 DNA follows: TGTGCCAGCTCACCACAGGGGAACAACGAAAAACTGTTTTTT.

This clone is a singleton in its sample. V and J are TRBV19 and TRBJ1-4; the D gene is possibly TRBD1 (6 bases). The CDR3 is 16 amino acids. The germline gives CDR1 LNHDA, CDR2 SQIVND (reference sequence). The V end was cut by 6 bases, the J end by 0 bases, with 14 bases between. The CDR3 DNA follows: TGTGCCAGTAGCCTCAGGGGTTCTGCAACTAATGAAAAACTGTTTTTT. Its protein is CASSLRGSATNEKLFF.